This is a list of T cell receptor beta chains from one sample in a study of OX40 agonist ivuxolimab in advanced cancers. Data came from immunoSEQ multiplex PCR; TCRdb stores just in-frame clones and leaves some out. The table lists about 74,000 clones, roughly 84% of them singletons, with approximately 2% in the top ten. The sequences come from CD4+ or CD8+ T cells sorted from blood, collected in a trial of the OX40 agonist ivuxolimab. The receptors shown here come from an adult with an advanced solid tumor such as melanoma, head and neck, liver or kidney cancer. Both conserved end residues are part of each CDR3. A D gene is named only where the DNA matches it firmly. Some rows mark clone size as missing; the rest say once, few, many or name a class of expanded clone.

>few|TRBV19|.|TRBJ1-1
CASSTKAAIKLGAFF
TGTGCCAGTAGTACAAAGGCAGCTATAAAACTCGGAGCTTTCTTT
>.|TRBV28|TRBD1|TRBJ1-5
CASSPYGQGSQPQHF
TGTGCCAGCAGTCCTTACGGACAGGGTAGTCAGCCCCAGCATTTT
>few|TRBV4-2|TRBD1|TRBJ2-6
CASSQIQGAGSGANVLTF
TGTGCCAGCAGCCAGATACAGGGGGCTGGATCTGGGGCCAACGTCCTGACTTTC
>.|TRBV21-1|.|TRBJ1-1
CASSTRTGGNTEAFF
TGTGCCAGCAGCACGCGGACAGGGGGGAACACTGAAGCTTTCTTT
>.|TRBV4-1|.|TRBJ1-4
CASSQGNGLNEKLFF
TGCGCCAGCAGCCAAGGAAATGGATTAAATGAAAAACTGTTTTTT
>once|TRBV14|.|TRBJ1-1
CASSQQGRSGILNTEAFF
TGTGCCAGCAGCCAACAGGGGCGGTCGGGGATTTTGAACACTGAAGCTTTCTTT
>.|TRBV7-9|.|TRBJ2-1
CASSLAGSYNEQFF
TGTGCCAGCAGCTTAGCCGGCTCTTACAATGAGCAGTTCTTC
>.|TRBV6-5|TRBD1|TRBJ2-7
CASSTRDRGHEQYF
TGTGCCAGCAGCACCCGGGACAGGGGTCACGAGCAGTACTTC
>few|TRBV10-1|TRBD1|TRBJ2-7
CASSGGTGFYEQYF
TGCGCCAGCAGTGGAGGGACAGGGTTCTACGAGCAGTACTTC
>.|TRBV28|.|TRBJ1-2
CASTTSGPGALGYTF
TGTGCCAGCACTACTTCGGGGCCGGGAGCGTTGGGCTACACCTTC
>.|TRBV4-1|.|TRBJ2-3
CASSQDRRDTQYF
TGCGCCAGCAGCCAAGATCGGCGAGATACGCAGTATTTT
>.|TRBV20-1|.|TRBJ2-1
CSAVYNEQFF
TGCAGTGCCGTATACAATGAGCAGTTCTTC
>.|TRBV7-2|.|TRBJ2-5
CASSLGGAGQETQYF
TGTGCCAGCAGCTTAGGTGGGGCGGGACAAGAGACCCAGTACTTC
>few|TRBV2|.|TRBJ2-3
CASRGDPTDTQYF
TGTGCCAGCAGGGGGGATCCCACAGATACGCAGTATTTT
>.|TRBV28|TRBD2|TRBJ2-7
CASSSSGGGSYEQYF
TGTGCCAGCAGCTCGTCTGGCGGGGGCTCCTACGAGCAGTACTTC
>.|TRBV9|TRBD2|TRBJ2-1
CASSSRPSGSYNEQFF
TGTGCCAGCAGCTCCAGGCCTAGCGGGAGTTATAATGAGCAGTTCTTC
>few|TRBV9|TRBD2|TRBJ2-1
CASSPRLSGRDNEQFF
TGTGCCAGCAGCCCACGCTTAAGCGGGAGGGACAATGAGCAGTTCTTC
>.|TRBV29-1|.|TRBJ2-7
CSVGEDSPHEQYF
TGCAGCGTTGGGGAGGACTCCCCCCACGAGCAGTACTTC
>.|TRBV9|.|TRBJ1-4
CASSVDLGEKLFF
TGTGCCAGCAGCGTAGACCTTGGTGAAAAACTGTTTTTT